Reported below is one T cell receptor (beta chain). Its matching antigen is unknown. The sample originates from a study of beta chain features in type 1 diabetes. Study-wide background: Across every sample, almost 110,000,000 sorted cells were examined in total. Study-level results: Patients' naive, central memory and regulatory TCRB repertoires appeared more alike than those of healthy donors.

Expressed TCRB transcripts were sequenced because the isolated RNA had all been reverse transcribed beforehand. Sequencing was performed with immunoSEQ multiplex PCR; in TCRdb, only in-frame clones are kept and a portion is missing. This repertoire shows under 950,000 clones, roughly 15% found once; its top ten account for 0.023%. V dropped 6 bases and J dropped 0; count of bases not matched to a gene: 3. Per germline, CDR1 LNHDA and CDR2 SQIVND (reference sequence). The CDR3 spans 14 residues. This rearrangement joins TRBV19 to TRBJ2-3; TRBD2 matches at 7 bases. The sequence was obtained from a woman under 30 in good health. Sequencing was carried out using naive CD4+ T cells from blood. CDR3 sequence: CASRGLPSTDTQYF. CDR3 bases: TGTGCCAGTAGGGGACTACCGAGCACAGATACGCAGTATTTT.